This T cell receptor (beta chain) was sequenced for a study of shared clonotypes between healthy human individuals (TCRdb year 2020). Regarding the complete study: The cohort included three men and a couple of women between 18 and 49 years of age. For each donor, CD4 naive and CD4 memory were each run on three plates, CD8 naive on two plates, and CD8 memory on one plate. To estimate repertoire size and how much clonotypes are shared between individuals, the study performed deep sequencing of blood TCR repertoires from a few healthy adults. Libraries were prepared and TCR repertoires were sequenced by different laboratories using diverse techniques, in order to increase sequencing depth and limit assay-specific biases. Leukapheresis yielded between about 0.9 and 9.5 billion PBMCs per donor. On the study overall, not on this receptor specifically: Sampling was restricted to blood, and TCR repertoires in tissue are likely to differ from TCR repertoires in blood. Larger estimated clonotype richness was generally found for naive subsets than for memory subsets. Incomplete sequencing was indicated by rarefaction of sorted-subset datasets, despite the large sequencing depth. Sharing across a handful of donors was observed for approximately 5% of naive CD4, about 3.2% of naive CD8, about 2.3% of memory CD4, and about 0.38% of memory CD8 clonotypes. Higher generation probabilities were observed for clonotypes shared by all four sorted-subset donors than for non-shared clonotypes. Pairwise subsampling indicated that sequencing depth was expected to affect the degree of clonotype sharing among donors. The genetic and exposure-history diversity represented was limited by the small number of donors.

CD8 naive samples were obtained by positive selection for CCR7 among CD45RO-negative cells, yielding a CD45RA+CCR7+ population from which TemRA cells were excluded. The donors were healthy, HIV-negative adults with no recently reported acute infections or vaccinations. Only Caucasian adults living in Nashville, Tennessee, USA were represented among the donors. After blood collection by leukapheresis, PBMCs were isolated using Ficoll-Histopaque density gradient centrifugation and then cryopreserved in the vapor phase of liquid nitrogen. Analytical flow cytometry was used to check the purity and quantity of each magnetically sorted T cell population. Genomic DNA was isolated from every sorted fraction and measured by UV absorbance on a Nanodrop 2000c. There are 17 amino acids in the CDR3, from cysteine to phenylalanine inclusive. Left in the record is the CDR3 DNA by itself, 51 bases read in frame from the first base. V is cut by 1 base and J by 2 bases, and the space between the germline ends is 15 bases. In the germline V gene (reference sequence), CDR1 corresponds to PRHDT and CDR2 to FYEKMQ.

Using the deep immunoSEQ assay, multiplex PCR amplified TCR CDR3 regions from genomic DNA. Extracted genomic DNA from each cell subset was spread evenly across all wells of several immunoSEQ 96-well plates, with each plate serving as a replicate. For sorted subsets, each replicate PCR was loaded with 200 to 250 ng genomic DNA, equivalent to approximately 27,000 T cell genomes. The purified libraries were quantified using a Qubit 3.0 fluorometer, sized with a Bioanalyzer 2100, and then quantified again using the KAPA Library Quantification kit. Each immunoSEQ 96-well plate was sequenced on its own single-read 150-cycle Illumina NextSeq 550 flow cell. In the original analysis: Because the immunoSEQ output held only junctional sequences and lacked quality scores, the filtering could not match the filtering applied to full-length reads. Sequences were annotated with PyIR, a Python wrapper for IgBLAST v1.9, and V/J genes and CDR3 were assigned using IMGT germline references. Reads with weak V/J assignments (E-value above 1e-6), missing CDR3, stop codons, out-of-frame junctions, or ambiguous translated residues were removed. V3J clonotypes were defined by identical inferred V gene, J gene, and CDR3 amino acid sequence. Percentage overlap between repertoires was computed as shared unique clonotypes divided by the size of the smaller repertoire. Richness of each repertoire was evaluated using RTK rarefaction, the Chao1 estimator, and Recon v2.1 estimates of unobserved clonotypes. Generation probabilities were computed with OLGA for all TCRbeta clonotypes obtained by the gDNA method from several donors. The source is immuneACCESS, and TCRdb retained only in-frame sequences with V and J called. Part of the clones is not carried over; for the studies checked, unresolved V genes explain less than half of this, and the remainder is unexplained. D and trimming come from the DNA, and the V and J calls and clone size come from that table. Present in this sample are millions of clones, roughly 95% of which were seen just once. Of the sample, about 1.1% falls within the top ten clones.

Details on this clone: What this receptor recognizes is not known. No base qualities exist here, and no much larger clone lies one base off it.

This receptor was identified in a young man in good health. Here the chain combines TRBV13 and TRBJ2-1; TRBD2 is possibly the D segment (5 matching bases). Source material: naive CD8+ T cells sorted from blood. The sample's cell subset or site label, decoded: CD45RA+CCR7+. In nucleotides, the sequence is TGTGCCAGCAGCTTAGTGGCTAGCCGGACCACCTACAATGAGCAGTTCTTC. Its protein reads: CASSLVASRTTYNEQFF.